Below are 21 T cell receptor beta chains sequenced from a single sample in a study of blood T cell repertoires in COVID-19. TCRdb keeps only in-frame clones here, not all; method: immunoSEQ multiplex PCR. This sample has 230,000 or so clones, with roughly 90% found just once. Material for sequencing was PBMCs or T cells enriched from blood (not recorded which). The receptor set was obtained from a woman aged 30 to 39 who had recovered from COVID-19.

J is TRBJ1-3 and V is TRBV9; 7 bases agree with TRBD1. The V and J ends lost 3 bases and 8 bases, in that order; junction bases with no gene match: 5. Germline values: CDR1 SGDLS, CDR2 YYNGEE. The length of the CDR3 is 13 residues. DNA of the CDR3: TGTGCCAGCAGCGACAACAGGGGTGACACCATATATTTT. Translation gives CASSDNRGDTIYF.

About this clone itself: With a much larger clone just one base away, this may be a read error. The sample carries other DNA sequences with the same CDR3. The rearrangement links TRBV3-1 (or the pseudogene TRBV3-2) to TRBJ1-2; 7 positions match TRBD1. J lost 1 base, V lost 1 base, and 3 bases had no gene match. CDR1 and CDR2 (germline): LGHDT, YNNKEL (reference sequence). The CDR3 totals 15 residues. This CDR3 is CASSQGTGLNYGYTF. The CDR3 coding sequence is TGTGCCAGCAGCCAAGGGACAGGCCTTAACTATGGCTACACCTTC.

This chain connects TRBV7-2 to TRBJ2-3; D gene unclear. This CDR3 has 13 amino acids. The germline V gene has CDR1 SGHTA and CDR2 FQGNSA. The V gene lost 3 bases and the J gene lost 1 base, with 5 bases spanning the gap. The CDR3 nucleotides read TGTGCCAGCAGCTTTTCTGGCACAGATACGCAGTATTTT. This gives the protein CASSFSGTDTQYF.

This CDR3 is CSVDIAGVTDTQYF. In DNA form, the CDR3 reads TGCAGCGTTGATATAGCGGGGGTGACAGATACGCAGTATTTT. The gene calls are TRBV29-1 and TRBJ2-3; TRBD2 matches 9 bases. V gave up 3 bases and J gave up 3 bases; unmatched junction bases: 4. CDR1 and CDR2 from the germline V gene are SQVTM and ANQGSEA. The length of the CDR3 is 14 residues.

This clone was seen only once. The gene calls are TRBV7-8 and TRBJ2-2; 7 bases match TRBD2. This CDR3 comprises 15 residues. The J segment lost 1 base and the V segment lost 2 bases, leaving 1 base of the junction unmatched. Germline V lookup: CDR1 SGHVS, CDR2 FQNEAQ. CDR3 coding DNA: TGTGCCAGCAGCTTACTAGCGGTGAACACCGGGGAGCTGTTTTTT. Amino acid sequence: CASSLLAVNTGELFF.

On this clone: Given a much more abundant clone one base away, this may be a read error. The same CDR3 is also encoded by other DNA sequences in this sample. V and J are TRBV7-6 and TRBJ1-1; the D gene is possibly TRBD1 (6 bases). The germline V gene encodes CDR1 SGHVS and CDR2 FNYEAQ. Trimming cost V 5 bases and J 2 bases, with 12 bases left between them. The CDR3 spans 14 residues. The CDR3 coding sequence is TGTGCCAGCAGCCTCGACAGGCTTAACACTGAAGCTTTCTTT. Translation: CASSLDRLNTEAFF.

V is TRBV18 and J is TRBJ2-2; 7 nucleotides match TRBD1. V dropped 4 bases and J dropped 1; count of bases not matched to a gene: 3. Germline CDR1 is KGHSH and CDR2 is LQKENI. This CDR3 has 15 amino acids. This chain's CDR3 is CASSLGTVNTGELFF. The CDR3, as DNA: TGTGCCAGCTCACTTGGGACAGTGAACACCGGGGAGCTGTTTTTT.

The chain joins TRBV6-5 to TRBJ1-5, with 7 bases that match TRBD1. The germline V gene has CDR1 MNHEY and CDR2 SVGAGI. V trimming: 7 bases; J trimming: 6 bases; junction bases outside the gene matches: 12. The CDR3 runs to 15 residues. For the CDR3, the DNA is TGTGCCAGCAACCCGGGACAGTGGGGTTCTCAGCCCCAGCATTTT. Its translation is CASNPGQWGSQPQHF.

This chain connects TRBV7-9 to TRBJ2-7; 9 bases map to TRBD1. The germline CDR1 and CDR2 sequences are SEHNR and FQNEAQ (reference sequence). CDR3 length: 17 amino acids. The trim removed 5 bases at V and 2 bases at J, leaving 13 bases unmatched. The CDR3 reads CASSLDRGGGYAYEQYF. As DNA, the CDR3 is TGTGCCAGCAGCCTCGACAGGGGGGGAGGTTACGCCTACGAGCAGTACTTC.

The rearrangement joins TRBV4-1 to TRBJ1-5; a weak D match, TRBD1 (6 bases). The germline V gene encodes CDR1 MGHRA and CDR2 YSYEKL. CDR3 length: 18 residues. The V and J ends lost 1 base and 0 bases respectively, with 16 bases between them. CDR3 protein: CASSQAPSGQYSNQPQHF. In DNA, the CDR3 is TGCGCCAGCAGCCAAGCCCCCTCCGGACAGTATAGCAATCAGCCCCAGCATTTT.

The CDR3 is CASSLETGIYGYTF. Here the CDR3 DNA reads TGCGCCAGCAGCTTGGAAACAGGGATCTATGGCTACACCTTC. The J gene is TRBJ1-2, the V gene TRBV5-1; the D gene is possibly TRBD1 (6 bases). Germline CDR1 reads SGHRS; CDR2 reads YFSETQ. CDR3 length: 14 amino acids. V dropped 0 bases and J dropped 4 bases, with 10 bases sitting between them. The full variable domain, rest sourced from reference TRBV5-1 and TRBJ1-2, is KAGVTQTPRYLIKTRGQQVTLSCSPISGHRSVSWYQQTPGQGLQFLFEYFSETQRNKGNFPGRFSGRQFSNSRSEMNVSTLELGDSALYLCASSLETGIYGYTFGSGTRLTVV.

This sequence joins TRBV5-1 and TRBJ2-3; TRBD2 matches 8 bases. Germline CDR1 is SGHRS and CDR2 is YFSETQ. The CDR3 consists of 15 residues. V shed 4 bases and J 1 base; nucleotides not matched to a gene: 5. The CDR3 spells CASSPTRGGTDTQYF. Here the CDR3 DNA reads TGCGCCAGCAGCCCTACGCGGGGGGGCACAGATACGCAGTATTTT.

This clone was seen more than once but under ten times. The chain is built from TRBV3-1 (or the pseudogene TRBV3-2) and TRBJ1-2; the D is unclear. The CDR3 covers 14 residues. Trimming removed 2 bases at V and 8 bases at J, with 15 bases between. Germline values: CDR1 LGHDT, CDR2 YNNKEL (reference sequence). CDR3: CASSQLRGRGGYTF. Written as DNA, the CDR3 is TGTGCCAGCAGCCAATTACGAGGCCGTGGCGGCTACACCTTC.

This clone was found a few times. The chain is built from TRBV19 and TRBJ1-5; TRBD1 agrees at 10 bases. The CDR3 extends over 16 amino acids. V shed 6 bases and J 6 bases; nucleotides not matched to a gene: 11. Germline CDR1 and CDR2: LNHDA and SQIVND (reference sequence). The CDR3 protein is CASSTDRGRRFQPQHF. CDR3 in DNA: TGTGCCAGTAGCACTGACAGGGGGCGTAGGTTTCAGCCCCAGCATTTT.

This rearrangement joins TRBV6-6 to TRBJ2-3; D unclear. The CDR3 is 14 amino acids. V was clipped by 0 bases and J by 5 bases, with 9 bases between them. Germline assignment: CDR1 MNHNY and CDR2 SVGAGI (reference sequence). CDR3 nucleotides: TGTGCCAGCAGTTACTCCCAGGTTGGAGATACGCAGTATTTT. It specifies CASSYSQVGDTQYF.

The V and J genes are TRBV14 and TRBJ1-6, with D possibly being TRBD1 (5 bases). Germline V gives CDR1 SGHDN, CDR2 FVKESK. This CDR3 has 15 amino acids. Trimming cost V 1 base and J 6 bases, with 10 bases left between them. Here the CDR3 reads CASSQVAGGNSPLHF. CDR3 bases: TGTGCCAGCAGCCAAGTGGCCGGGGGTAATTCACCCCTCCACTTT.

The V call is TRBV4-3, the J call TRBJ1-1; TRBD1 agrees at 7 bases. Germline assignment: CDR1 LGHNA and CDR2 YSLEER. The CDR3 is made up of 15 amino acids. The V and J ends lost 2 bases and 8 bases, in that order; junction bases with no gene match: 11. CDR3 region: CASSQPTGLGVEAFF. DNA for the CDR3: TGCGCCAGCAGCCAACCGACAGGGTTAGGTGTGGAAGCTTTCTTT.

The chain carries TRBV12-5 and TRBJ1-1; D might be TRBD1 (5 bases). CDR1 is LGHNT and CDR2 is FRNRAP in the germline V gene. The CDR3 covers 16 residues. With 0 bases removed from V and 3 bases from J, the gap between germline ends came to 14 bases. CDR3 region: CASGLVTRPGHTEAFF. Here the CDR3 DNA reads TGTGCTAGTGGTTTGGTAACCAGGCCAGGGCACACTGAAGCTTTCTTT.

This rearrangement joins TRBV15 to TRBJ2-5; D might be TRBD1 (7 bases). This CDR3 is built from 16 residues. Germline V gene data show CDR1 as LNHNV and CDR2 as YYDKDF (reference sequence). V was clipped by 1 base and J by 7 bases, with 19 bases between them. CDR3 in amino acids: CATSRGAGTDVGTQYF. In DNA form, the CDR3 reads TGTGCCACCAGCAGAGGGGCGGGGACAGACGTAGGGACCCAGTACTTC.

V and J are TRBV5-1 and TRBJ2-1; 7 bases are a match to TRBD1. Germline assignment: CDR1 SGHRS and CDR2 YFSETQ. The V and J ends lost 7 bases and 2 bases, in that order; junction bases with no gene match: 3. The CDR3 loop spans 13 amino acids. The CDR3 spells CASGGQTYNEQFF. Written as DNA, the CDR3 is TGCGCCAGCGGGGGACAGACCTACAATGAGCAGTTCTTC.

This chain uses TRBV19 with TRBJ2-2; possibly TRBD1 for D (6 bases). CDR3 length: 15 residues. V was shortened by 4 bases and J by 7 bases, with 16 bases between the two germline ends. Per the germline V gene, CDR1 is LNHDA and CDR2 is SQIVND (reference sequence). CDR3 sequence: CASSTLTGSLGELFF. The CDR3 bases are TGTGCCAGTAGTACCTTAACAGGGTCACTCGGGGAGCTGTTTTTT.